The clone carrying this TCR beta chain has ten or more counts. The data were obtained in a study of Graves' ophthalmopathy and Graves' hyperthyroidism. TCR beta CDR3 regions were amplified from RNA transcripts. Scientists carried out first-round RT-PCR using HTBI primers and then a second-round multiplex PCR. In TCRdb, the multiplex PCR reads were re-called with MiXCR into one record per CDR3 protein. The sample lists about 620,000 distinct CDR3 sequences, about 20% occurring once. Hyperthyroidism showing no ophthalmopathy within 18 months of follow-up was stable. Exclusion criteria comprised other autoimmune diseases, uncontrolled infections, pregnancy or lactation in patients. Trimming took 4 bases from V and 0 from J, leaving 12 bases between them. CDR1 is DFQATT, CDR2 SNEGSKA, per germline (reference sequence). This CDR3 comprises 14 residues.

The source is a woman aged 18-29 years with stable Graves' hyperthyroidism. Some clones in this sample may be carry-over from other donors' samples. The chain joins TRBV20-1 to TRBJ1-1; tentatively, D is TRBD1 (6 bases). Sample: peripheral blood. The CDR3 region is CSAKGGSMNTEAFF. The CDR3 region has the DNA TGCAGTGCTAAGGGGGGAAGTATGAACACTGAAGCTTTCTTT.